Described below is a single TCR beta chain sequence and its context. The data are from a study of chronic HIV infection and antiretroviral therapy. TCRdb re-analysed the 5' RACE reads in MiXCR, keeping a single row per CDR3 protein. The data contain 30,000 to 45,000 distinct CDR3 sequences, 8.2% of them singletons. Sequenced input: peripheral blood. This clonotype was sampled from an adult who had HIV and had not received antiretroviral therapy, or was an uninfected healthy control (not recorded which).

The CDR3 spells CASSLVDRSGTSGSVYTDTQYF. The CDR3 coding sequence is TGTGCCAGCAGCTTAGTAGACAGATCCGGGACTAGCGGCTCCGTCTACACAGATACGCAGTATTTT. V gene TRBV7-9 combines with J gene TRBJ2-3, with 11 bases identical to TRBD2. CDR3 size: 22 residues. The germline CDR1 and CDR2 sequences are SEHNR and FQNEAQ (reference sequence). Trimming took 1 base from V and 2 from J; bases not matched to a gene: 20. The variable domain in full, completed from reference TRBV7-9 and TRBJ2-3, reads DTGVSQNPRHKITKRGQNVTFRCDPISEHNRLYWYRQTLGQGPEFLTYFQNEAQLEKSRLLSDRFSAERPKGSFSTLEIQRTEQGDSAMYLCASSLVDRSGTSGSVYTDTQYFGPGTRLTVL.